This record concerns one TCR beta chain sequence. Only one count was recorded for this clone. The clone's antigen remains unknown. Base qualities are not at hand, and no much larger clone is one base apart. The time point label on this specimen signifies: blood 2 weeks post-SBRT. This sample's treatment or condition label indicates: 15 Gy SBRT to primary tumor, nephrectomy 4 weeks later. Serial peripheral blood from radiation-treated patients was sampled at baseline, 2 weeks and 4 weeks after SBRT to track tumor-enriched clonotypes. Renal cell carcinoma with clear cell pathology was present in all patients. Genomic DNA for TCR sequencing was prepared using the QIAamp DNA Blood Mini Kit (Qiagen). The analyses included only samples that passed all quality control checks. The data originate from a study of radiation and T cells in renal cell carcinoma (dated by TCRdb to the early 2020s). Study-wide context: The samples were obtained from a clinical trial, where primary renal cell carcinomas were treated with 15 Gy stereotactic body radiation therapy and then removed by nephrectomy 4 weeks afterward. In total, fewer than 55 samples underwent TCR beta sequencing: 25 or so tumors plus 27 peripheral blood samples. A total of roughly 3,900,000 unique CDR3 nucleotide sequences, encoding more than 2 million unique CDR3 amino acid sequences, were found across all 50 or so samples. Summary of the overall study and its limitations: Changes in the blood repertoire were not tracked past 4 weeks after treatment. No pretreatment tumor biopsies were available, so the baseline intratumoral presence of clonotypes could not be determined. Effects of radiation dose or scheduling on the TCR repertoire could not be addressed with the single-armed trial design. An increase in top tumor clonotypes in blood was observed from baseline to 2 weeks post-radiation, followed by contraction by 4 weeks, which was taken to suggest transient expansion of tumor-resident clones.

Following the manufacturer's recommendations, the immunoSEQ kit was used to generate TCR beta libraries from genomic DNA. Library preparation used a first multiplex PCR with proprietary primers, then a second PCR adding unique barcodes, with bead cleanups after each round. Each sample batch included a kit-provided positive control reaction and a negative control reaction. The final libraries were assessed on an Agilent 4200 TapeStation D1000 ScreenTape, pooled by volume, and quantified by qPCR. Sequencing was performed on an Illumina NextSeq500 with a MidOutput 150-cycle cartridge, and 156 Read1 and 15 Index1 cycles were run with kit custom primers. The pooled library was loaded at approximately 0.92 pM with about 18% PhiX control spiked in. The study's processing was this. Vendor-processed data were analyzed in R, and a clonotype was defined as all T cells sharing the same CDR3 nucleotide sequence. For clone abundance analyses, frequencies were normalized to the 10,000 most abundant clones in each sample. Public T cell clones, averaging fewer than five per sample, were removed before analysis. Tumor-enriched clonotypes and baseline blood-enriched clonotypes were defined as those with an abundance difference of at least 32-fold between compartments. Clonotypes expanded or contracted between blood time points were identified with a beta-binomial differential abundance model. The Baroni-Urbani and Buser coefficient was used to measure tumor-blood repertoire similarity, and groups were compared with two-tailed Wilcoxon tests in R. Not all clones reach the TCRdb copy of this immuneACCESS table, which keeps in-frame sequences only. Checked studies attribute under half of the gap to unresolved V genes and leave the rest unexplained. That table gives V, J and clone size, and the DNA gave D and trimming. Here the sample has 100,000 to 150,000 clones; around 80% occur a single time. In total, the top ten clones hold 5.8% of the sample.

The CDR3 contains 13 residues, cysteine and phenylalanine counted. The DNA shown is the 39-base CDR3, in frame from base 1. The germline V gene gives CDR1 as SQVTM and CDR2 as ANQGSEA. Trimming costs V 2 bases and J 4 bases, and their ends lie 11 bases apart. The TCR originated in a man aged 45-65 years with renal cell carcinoma. The specimen comprised blood, sampled from a patient whose treatment included radiotherapy and nephrectomy. The chain couples TRBV29-1 to TRBJ1-1; a tentative D match to TRBD1 spans 6 bases. The nucleotide sequence is TGCAGCGTTGAAACTGGGGGCGGCACTGAAGCTTTCTTT. Its translation reads: CSVETGGGTEAFF.